This T cell receptor beta chain derives from a study of blood T cells in healthy people across ages. This CDR3 spans 12 amino acids. Unmatched junction bases numbered 8, after V lost 3 bases and J lost 15 bases. Whole-study findings and limits: Per million T cells, TCR beta diversity dropped roughly linearly as age increased.

Of note for this clonotype: Its antigen is unknown.

The second PCR ran roughly 7 to 12 cycles with a sample-barcoded 5' primer and J-beta primers. From the 5' RACE reads, TCRdb called clonotypes with MiXCR, one entry per CDR3 protein. Of 850,000 to 1,300,000 distinct CDR3 sequences in the sample, 40% to 55% are singletons; the top ten hold approximately 19%. This TCR derives from a woman aged 60-70 years in good health. The sample was blood. J is TRBJ2-4 and V is TRBV12-3 or TRBV12-4; 7 bases match TRBD2. Here the CDR3 DNA reads TGTGCCAGCAGTTTGACCAACGGGGGGACGTACTTC. Its translation is CASSLTNGGTYF.